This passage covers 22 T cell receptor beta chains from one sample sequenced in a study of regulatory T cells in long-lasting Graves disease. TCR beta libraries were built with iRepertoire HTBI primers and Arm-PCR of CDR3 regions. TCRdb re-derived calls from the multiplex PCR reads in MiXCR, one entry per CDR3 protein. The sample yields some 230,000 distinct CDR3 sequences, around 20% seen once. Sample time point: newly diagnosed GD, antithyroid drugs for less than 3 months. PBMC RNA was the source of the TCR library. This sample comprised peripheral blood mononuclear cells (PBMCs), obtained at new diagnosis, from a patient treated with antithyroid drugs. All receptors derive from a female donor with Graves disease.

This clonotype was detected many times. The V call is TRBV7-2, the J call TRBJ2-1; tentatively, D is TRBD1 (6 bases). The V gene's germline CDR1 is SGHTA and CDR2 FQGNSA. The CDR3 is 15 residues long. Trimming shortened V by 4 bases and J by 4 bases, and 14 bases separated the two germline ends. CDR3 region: CASSSGYRAYNEQFF. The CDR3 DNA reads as TGTGCCAGCAGCTCAGGTTACAGGGCGTACAATGAGCAGTTCTTC.

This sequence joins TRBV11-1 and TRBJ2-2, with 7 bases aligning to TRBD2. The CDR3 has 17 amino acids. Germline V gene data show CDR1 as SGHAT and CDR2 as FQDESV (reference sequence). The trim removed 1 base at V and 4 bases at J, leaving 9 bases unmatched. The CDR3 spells CASSLDVAGAITGELFF. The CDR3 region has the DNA TGTGCCAGCAGCTTAGACGTGGCGGGAGCGATCACCGGGGAGCTGTTTTTT.

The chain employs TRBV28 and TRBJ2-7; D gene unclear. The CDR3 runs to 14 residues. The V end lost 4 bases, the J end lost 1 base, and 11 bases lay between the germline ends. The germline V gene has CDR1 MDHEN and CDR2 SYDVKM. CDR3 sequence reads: CASSSGPASYEQYF. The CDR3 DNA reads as TGTGCCAGCAGTTCCGGGCCAGCTTCCTACGAGCAGTACTTC.

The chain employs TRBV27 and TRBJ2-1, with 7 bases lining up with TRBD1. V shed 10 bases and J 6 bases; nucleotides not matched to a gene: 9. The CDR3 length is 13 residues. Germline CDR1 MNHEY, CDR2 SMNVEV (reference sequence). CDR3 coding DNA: TGTGCCATCATGACAGGGTTGGGCAATGAGCAGTTCTTC. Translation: CAIMTGLGNEQFF.

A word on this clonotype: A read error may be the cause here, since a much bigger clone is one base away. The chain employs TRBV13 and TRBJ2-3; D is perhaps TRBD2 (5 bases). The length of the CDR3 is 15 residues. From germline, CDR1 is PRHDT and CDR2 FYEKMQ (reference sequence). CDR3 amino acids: CASSLEKRPTDTRYF. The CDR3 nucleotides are TGTGCCAGCAGCTTAGAAAAGCGGCCCACAGATACGCGGTATTTT.

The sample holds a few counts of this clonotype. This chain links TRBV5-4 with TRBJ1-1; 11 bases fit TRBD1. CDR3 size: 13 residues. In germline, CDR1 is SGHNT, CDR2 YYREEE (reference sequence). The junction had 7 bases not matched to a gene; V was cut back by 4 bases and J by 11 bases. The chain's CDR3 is CASSPGQGGIAFF. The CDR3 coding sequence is TGTGCCAGCAGCCCGGGACAGGGGGGTATTGCTTTCTTT.

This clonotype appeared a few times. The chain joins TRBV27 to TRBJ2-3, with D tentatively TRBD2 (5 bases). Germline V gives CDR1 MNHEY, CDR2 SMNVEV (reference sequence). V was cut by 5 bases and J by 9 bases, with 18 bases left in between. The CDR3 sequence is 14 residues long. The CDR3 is CASSPTGPPGTQYF. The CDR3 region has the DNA TGTGCCAGCAGTCCGACCGGGCCCCCGGGGACGCAGTATTTT.

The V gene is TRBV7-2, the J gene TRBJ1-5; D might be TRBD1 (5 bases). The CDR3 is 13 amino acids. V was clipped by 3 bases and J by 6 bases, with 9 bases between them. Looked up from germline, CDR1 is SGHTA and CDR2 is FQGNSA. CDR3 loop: CASSFQGGQPQHF. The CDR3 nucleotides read TGTGCCAGCAGCTTCCAGGGAGGTCAGCCCCAGCATTTT.

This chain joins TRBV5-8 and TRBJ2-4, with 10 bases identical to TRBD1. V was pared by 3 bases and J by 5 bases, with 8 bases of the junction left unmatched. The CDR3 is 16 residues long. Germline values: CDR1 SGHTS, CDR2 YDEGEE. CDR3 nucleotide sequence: TGTGCCAGCAGCTCCCGGTCCGGGACAGGGGAAAACATTCAGTACTTC. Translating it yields CASSSRSGTGENIQYF.

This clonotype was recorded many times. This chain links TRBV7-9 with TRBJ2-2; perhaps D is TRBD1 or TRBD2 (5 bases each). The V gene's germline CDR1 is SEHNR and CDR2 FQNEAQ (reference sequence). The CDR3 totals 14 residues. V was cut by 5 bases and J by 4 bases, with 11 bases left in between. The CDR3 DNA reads TGTGCCAGCAGCCGGGACCGAGGCACCGGGGAGCTGTTTTTT. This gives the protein CASSRDRGTGELFF.

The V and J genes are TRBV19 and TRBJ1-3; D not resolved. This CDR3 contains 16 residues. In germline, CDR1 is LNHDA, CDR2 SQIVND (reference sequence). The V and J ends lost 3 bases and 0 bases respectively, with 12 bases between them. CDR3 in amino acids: CASSIRPDFSGNTIYF. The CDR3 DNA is TGTGCCAGTAGTATCCGTCCAGACTTCTCTGGAAACACCATATATTTT.

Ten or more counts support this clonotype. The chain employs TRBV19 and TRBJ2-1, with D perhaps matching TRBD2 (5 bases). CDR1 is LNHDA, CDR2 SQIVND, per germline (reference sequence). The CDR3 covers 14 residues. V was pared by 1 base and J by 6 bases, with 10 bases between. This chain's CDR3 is CASSIVGEGNEQFF. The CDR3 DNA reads TGTGCCAGTAGTATAGTCGGAGAGGGCAATGAGCAGTTCTTC.

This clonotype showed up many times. The CDR3 DNA sequence: TGTGCCACCAGTACTAGCGGGAGCACAGATACGCAGTATTTT. This sequence encodes CATSTSGSTDTQYF. This chain links TRBV24-1 with TRBJ2-3; 9 nucleotides match TRBD2. The germline CDR1 and CDR2 sequences are KGHDR and SFDVKD. V dropped 6 bases and J dropped 0; count of bases not matched to a gene: 0. This CDR3 has 14 amino acids.

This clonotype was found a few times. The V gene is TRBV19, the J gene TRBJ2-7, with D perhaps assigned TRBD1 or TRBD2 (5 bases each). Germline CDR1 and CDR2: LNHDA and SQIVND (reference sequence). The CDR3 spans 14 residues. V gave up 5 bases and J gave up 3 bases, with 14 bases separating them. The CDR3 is CASSPPGPVYEQYF. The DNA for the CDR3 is TGTGCCAGTAGTCCGCCGGGACCGGTCTACGAGCAGTACTTC.

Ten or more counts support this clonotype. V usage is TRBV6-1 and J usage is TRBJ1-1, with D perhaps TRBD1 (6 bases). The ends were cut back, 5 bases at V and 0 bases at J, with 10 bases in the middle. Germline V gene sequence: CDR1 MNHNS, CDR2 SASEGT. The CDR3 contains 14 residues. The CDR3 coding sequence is TGTGCCAGCAGTCGGGACATCATGAACACTGAAGCTTTCTTT. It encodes CASSRDIMNTEAFF.

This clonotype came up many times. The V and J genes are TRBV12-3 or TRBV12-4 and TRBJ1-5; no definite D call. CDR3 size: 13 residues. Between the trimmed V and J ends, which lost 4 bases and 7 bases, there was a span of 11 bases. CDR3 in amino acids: CASSYPDEQPQHF. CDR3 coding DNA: TGTGCCAGCAGTTACCCGGACGAACAGCCCCAGCATTTT.

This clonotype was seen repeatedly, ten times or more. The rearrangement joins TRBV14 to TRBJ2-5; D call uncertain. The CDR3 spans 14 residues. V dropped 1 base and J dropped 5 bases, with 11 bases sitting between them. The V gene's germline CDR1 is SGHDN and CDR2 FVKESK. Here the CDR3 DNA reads TGTGCCAGCAGCCAAGGGATCCGTCAGGAGACCCAGTACTTC. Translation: CASSQGIRQETQYF.

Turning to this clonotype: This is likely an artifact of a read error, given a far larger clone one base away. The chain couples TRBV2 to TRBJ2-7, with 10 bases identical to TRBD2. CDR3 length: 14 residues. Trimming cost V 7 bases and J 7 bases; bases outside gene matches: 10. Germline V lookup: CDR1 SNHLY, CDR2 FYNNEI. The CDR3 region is CASIRTSGDNEQYF. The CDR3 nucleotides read TGTGCCAGCATTCGGACTAGCGGCGACAATGAGCAGTACTTC.

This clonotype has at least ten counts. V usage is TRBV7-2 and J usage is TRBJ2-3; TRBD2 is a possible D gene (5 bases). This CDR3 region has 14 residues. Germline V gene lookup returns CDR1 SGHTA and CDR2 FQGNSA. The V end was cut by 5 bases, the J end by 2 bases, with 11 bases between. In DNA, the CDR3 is TGTGCCAGCAGCGTACCGGGATACACAGATACGCAGTATTTT. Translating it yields CASSVPGYTDTQYF.

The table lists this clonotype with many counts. Written as DNA, the CDR3 is TGTGCCAGCAGCCACTGGGGAGAGACCCAGTACTTC. Protein: CASSHWGETQYF. This chain uses TRBV3-1 with TRBJ2-5; D ambiguous. Germline V gene sequence: CDR1 LGHDT, CDR2 YNNKEL (reference sequence). V was pared by 3 bases and J by 4 bases, with 6 bases between. The CDR3 sequence is 12 residues long.

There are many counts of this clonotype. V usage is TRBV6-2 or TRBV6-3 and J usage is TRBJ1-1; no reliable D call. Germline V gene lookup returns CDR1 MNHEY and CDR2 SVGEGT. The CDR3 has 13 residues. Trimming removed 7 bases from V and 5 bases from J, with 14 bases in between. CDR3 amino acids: CASIGRQSTEAFF. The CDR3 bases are TGTGCCAGCATAGGCCGCCAAAGTACTGAAGCTTTCTTT.

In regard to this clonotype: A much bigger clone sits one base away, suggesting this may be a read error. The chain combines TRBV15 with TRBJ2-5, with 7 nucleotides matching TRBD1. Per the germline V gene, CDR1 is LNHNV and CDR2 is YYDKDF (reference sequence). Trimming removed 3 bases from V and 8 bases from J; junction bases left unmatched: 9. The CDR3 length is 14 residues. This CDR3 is CATSRDGTDDTQYF. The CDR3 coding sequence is TGTGCCACCAGCAGGGACGGGACAGATGATACCCAGTACTTC.